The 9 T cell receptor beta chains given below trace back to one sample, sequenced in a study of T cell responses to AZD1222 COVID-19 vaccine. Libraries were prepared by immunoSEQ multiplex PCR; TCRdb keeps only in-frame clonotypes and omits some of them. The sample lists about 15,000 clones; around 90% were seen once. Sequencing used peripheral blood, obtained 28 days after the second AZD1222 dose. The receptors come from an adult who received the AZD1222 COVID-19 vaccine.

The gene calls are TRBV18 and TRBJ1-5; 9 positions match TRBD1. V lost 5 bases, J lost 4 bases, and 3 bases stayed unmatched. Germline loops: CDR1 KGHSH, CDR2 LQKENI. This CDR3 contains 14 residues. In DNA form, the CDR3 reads TGTGCCAGCTCATCCGGACAGGGGAATCAGCCCCAGCATTTT. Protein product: CASSSGQGNQPQHF.

CDR3 loop: CASSQGFVGETQYF. The CDR3 DNA reads as TGTGCCAGCAGCCAGGGCTTCGTCGGTGAGACCCAGTACTTC. The chain joins TRBV11-2 to TRBJ2-5; possibly TRBD1 for D (5 bases). The V gene's germline CDR1 is SGHAT and CDR2 FQNNGV. The V and J ends lost 5 bases and 5 bases respectively, with 15 bases between them. The length of the CDR3 is 14 residues.

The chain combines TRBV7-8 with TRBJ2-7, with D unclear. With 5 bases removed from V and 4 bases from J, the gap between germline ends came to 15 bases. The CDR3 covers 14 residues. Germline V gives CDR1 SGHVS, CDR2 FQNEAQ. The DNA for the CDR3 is TGTGCCAGCAGCACGACCGGGTCACCTTACGAGCAGTACTTC. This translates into CASSTTGSPYEQYF.

CDR3 amino acids: CASSTAGGGRNTEAFF. DNA for the CDR3: TGTGCCAGCAGCACGGCGGGGGGCGGTAGGAACACTGAAGCTTTCTTT. The V gene is TRBV5-4, the J gene TRBJ1-1, with TRBD1 as a possible D gene (6 bases). Germline V gene data show CDR1 as SGHNT and CDR2 as YYREEE (reference sequence). The CDR3 is 16 residues long. Trimming shortened V by 4 bases and J by 1 base, and 17 bases separated the two germline ends.

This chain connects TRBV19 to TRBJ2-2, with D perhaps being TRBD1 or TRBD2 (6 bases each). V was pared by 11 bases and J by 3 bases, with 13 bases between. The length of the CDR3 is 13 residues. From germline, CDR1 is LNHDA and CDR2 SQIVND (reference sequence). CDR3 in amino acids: CASRGVYTGELFF. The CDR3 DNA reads TGTGCCTCAAGGGGGGTGTACACCGGGGAGCTGTTTTTT.

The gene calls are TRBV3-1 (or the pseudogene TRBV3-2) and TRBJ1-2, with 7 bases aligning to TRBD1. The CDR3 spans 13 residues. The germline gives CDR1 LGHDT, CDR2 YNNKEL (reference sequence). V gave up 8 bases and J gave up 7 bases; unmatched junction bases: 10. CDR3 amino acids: CASRRQGVSGYTF. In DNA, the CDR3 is TGTGCCAGCCGGAGGCAGGGGGTTTCTGGCTACACCTTC.

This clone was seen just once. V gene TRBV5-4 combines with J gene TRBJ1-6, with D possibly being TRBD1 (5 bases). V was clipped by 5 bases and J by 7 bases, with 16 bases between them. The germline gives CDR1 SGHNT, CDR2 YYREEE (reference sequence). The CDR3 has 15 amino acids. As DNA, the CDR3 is TGTGCCAGCAGTCTTCCGGGACGCTCGAATTCACCCCTCCACTTT. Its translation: CASSLPGRSNSPLHF.

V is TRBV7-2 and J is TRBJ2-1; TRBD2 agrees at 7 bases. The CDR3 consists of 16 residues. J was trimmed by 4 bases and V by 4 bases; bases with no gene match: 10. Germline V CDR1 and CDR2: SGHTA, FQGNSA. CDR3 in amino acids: CASSYSASGTYNEQFF. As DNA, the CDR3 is TGTGCCAGCAGCTATTCGGCTAGCGGCACATACAATGAGCAGTTCTTC.

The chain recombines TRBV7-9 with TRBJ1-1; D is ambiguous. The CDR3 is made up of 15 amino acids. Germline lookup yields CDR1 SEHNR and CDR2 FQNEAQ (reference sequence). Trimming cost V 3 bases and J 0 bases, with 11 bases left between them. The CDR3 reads CASSLIGGMNTEAFF. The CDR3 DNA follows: TGTGCCAGCAGCTTGATAGGAGGCATGAACACTGAAGCTTTCTTT.